Sequencing of this T cell receptor beta chain was carried out in a study of CD4 and CD8 cells across lung adenocarcinoma regions. MiXCR was run by TCRdb on the PCR reads, yielding one entry per CDR3 protein. Of approximately 11,000 distinct CDR3 sequences in the sample, approximately 58% were seen once. The patients had localized lung adenocarcinoma, a non-small cell subtype. CDR3 length: 18 amino acids. Trimming at V came to 0 bases and at J to 6 bases, leaving 9 bases not matched to a gene. CDR1 LGHNA and CDR2 YNFKEQ come from the germline V gene. This sequence joins TRBV4-2 and TRBJ2-1; 12 bases align to TRBD2. This sequence was found in a male donor with lung adenocarcinoma. The CD4 and CD8 labels of this study may be unreliable. The sample taken for sequencing was CD8+ T cells from the margin of a lung tumor. Here the CDR3 DNA reads TGTGCCAGCAGCCAAGATCCCGGACTAGCGGGAAAGGTCAATGAGCAGTTCTTC. Its protein is CASSQDPGLAGKVNEQFF.